This is a list of T cell receptor beta chains from one sample in a study of shared clonotypes between healthy human individuals. Produced via immunoSEQ multiplex PCR; TCRdb's table is partial and in-frame only. This table holds around 2,000,000 clones, over 85% found once. Sequencing input: naive CD4+ T cells sorted from blood. The receptors originated from a man between 18 and 29 years old in good health. Both conserved end residues are part of each CDR3. The D gene is left open where the match is weak. Clone size, where shown, is once, few, many, or a class for clones that have expanded.

clone_size	v_call	j_call	d_call	cdr3_aa	cdr3_nt
.	TRBV5-6	TRBJ1-5	.	CASSLEGHGPQHF	TGTGCCAGCAGCTTGGAAGGGCATGGGCCCCAGCATTTT
.	TRBV10-1	TRBJ1-3	.	CASSERSGNTIYF	TGCGCCAGCAGTGAGAGATCTGGAAACACCATATATTTT
.	TRBV10-2	TRBJ1-6	.	CASSEPGAPLHF	TGCGCCAGCAGTGAGCCAGGGGCACCCCTCCACTTT
.	TRBV6-5	TRBJ2-7	.	CASSYYLYEQYF	TGTGCCAGCAGTTATTATCTCTACGAGCAGTACTTC
.	TRBV5-4	TRBJ2-3	TRBD2	CASSLTAGGTDTQYF	TGTGCCAGCAGCTTGACAGCGGGGGGCACAGATACGCAGTATTTT
.	TRBV4-3	TRBJ2-5	.	CASSQAGSGGETQYF	TGCGCCAGCAGCCAAGCAGGATCCGGCGGAGAGACCCAGTACTTC
.	TRBV7-3	TRBJ2-6	.	CASRPRGNSGANVLTF	TGTGCCAGCAGACCTCGGGGTAACTCTGGGGCCAACGTCCTGACTTTC
once	TRBV5-1	TRBJ2-1	.	CASSLGSAPYNEQFF	TGCGCCAGCAGCTTAGGAAGTGCCCCTTACAATGAGCAGTTCTTC
.	TRBV6-6	TRBJ1-3	.	CAGRSGNTIYF	TGTGCCGGTCGCTCTGGAAACACCATATATTTT
.	TRBV2	TRBJ2-5	.	CASSLRWEYQETQYF	TGTGCCAGCAGCCTAAGATGGGAGTACCAAGAGACCCAGTACTTC
once	TRBV20-1	TRBJ2-5	.	CSATVAGPQYF	TGCAGTGCTACTGTGGCGGGACCCCAGTACTTC
.	TRBV7-2	TRBJ2-3	.	CASSLVGTDTQYF	TGTGCCAGCAGCTTAGTTGGAACAGATACGCAGTATTTT
.	TRBV5-4	TRBJ1-6	TRBD1	CASSPDGTGAYNSPLHF	TGTGCCAGCAGCCCCGACGGGACAGGCGCCTATAATTCACCCCTCCACTTT
.	TRBV11-2	TRBJ2-3	.	CASSPKGGLSTDTQYF	TGTGCCAGCAGCCCAAAAGGGGGATTAAGCACAGATACGCAGTATTTT
.	TRBV7-7	TRBJ2-3	.	CASSSPQRKLSTDTQYF	TGTGCTAGCAGCTCCCCACAGAGGAAACTAAGCACAGATACGCAGTATTTT
.	TRBV6-5	TRBJ2-2	.	CASSREGNTGELFF	TGTGCCAGCAGCCGAGAGGGAAACACCGGGGAGCTGTTTTTT
.	TRBV10-3	TRBJ1-2	.	CAISGGLWGYTF	TGTGCCATCAGTGGCGGGCTGTGGGGCTACACCTTC
.	TRBV30	TRBJ2-3	TRBD2	CAWSPGGGVPDTQYF	TGTGCCTGGAGTCCAGGTGGGGGGGTACCAGATACGCAGTATTTT
.	TRBV5-4	TRBJ2-7	TRBD1	CASSASGGAYEQYF	TGTGCCAGCAGCGCGTCAGGGGGAGCCTACGAGCAGTACTTC
.	TRBV4-3	TRBJ2-1	.	CASSQNGHLQDEQFF	TGCGCCAGCAGCCAAAACGGACACCTGCAAGACGAGCAGTTCTTC
few	TRBV19	TRBJ2-5	.	CASSEQGQGTQYF	TGTGCCAGTAGTGAACAGGGCCAGGGGACCCAGTACTTC
.	TRBV30	TRBJ2-7	.	CAWSIRDRPSEQYF	TGTGCCTGGAGCATCAGGGACCGTCCCTCCGAGCAGTACTTC
once	TRBV9	TRBJ2-3	.	CASSLIHSAESATQYF	TGTGCCAGCAGCCTCATTCATTCAGCGGAGAGTGCTACGCAGTATTTT
.	TRBV7-2	TRBJ1-1	.	CASSLGASEAFF	TGTGCCAGCAGCTTAGGGGCGTCTGAAGCTTTCTTT
once	TRBV7-7	TRBJ2-5	TRBD2	CASSFFSGGGQETQYF	TGTGCTAGCAGCTTCTTTAGCGGGGGGGGCCAAGAGACCCAGTACTTC
.	TRBV2	TRBJ1-1	TRBD1	CASKGEDRQNTEAFF	TGTGCCAGCAAGGGAGAGGACAGGCAGAACACTGAAGCTTTCTTT
.	TRBV7-2	TRBJ2-7	TRBD2	CASSFGGSRYEQYF	TGTGCCAGCAGCTTCGGCGGGAGCCGCTACGAGCAGTACTTC
.	TRBV7-2	TRBJ1-1	.	CASSLGTGLNTEAFF	TGTGCCAGCAGCTTAGGTACAGGGTTGAACACTGAAGCTTTCTTT
.	TRBV18	TRBJ1-5	.	CASSPVGVDQPQHF	TGTGCCAGCTCACCAGTCGGGGTTGACCAGCCCCAGCATTTT
.	TRBV6-1	TRBJ2-1	.	CASRQGNNEQFF	TGTGCCAGCAGGCAAGGGAACAATGAGCAGTTCTTC
.	TRBV28	TRBJ2-5	.	CASSFQETQYF	TGTGCCAGCAGTTTTCAGGAGACCCAGTACTTC
.	TRBV2	TRBJ1-5	.	CASGDGGWQPQHF	TGTGCCAGCGGAGACGGGGGGTGGCAGCCCCAGCATTTT
.	TRBV9	TRBJ2-5	.	CASSVGGAGQETQYF	TGTGCCAGCAGCGTAGGTGGGGCAGGACAAGAGACCCAGTACTTC
.	TRBV30	TRBJ2-1	.	CAWSVLRAGDEQFF	TGTGCCTGGAGTGTACTAAGGGCCGGGGATGAGCAGTTCTTC
.	TRBV30	TRBJ1-6	TRBD1	CAWGQGSPSDSPLHF	TGTGCCTGGGGACAGGGGTCTCCCTCGGATTCACCCCTCCACTTT
.	TRBV18	TRBJ2-7	.	CASSLGRETYEQYF	TGTGCCAGCTCACTCGGACGGGAGACCTACGAGCAGTACTTC
.	TRBV18	TRBJ1-1	.	CASSPGLNTEAFF	TGTGCCAGCTCTCCAGGATTGAACACTGAAGCTTTCTTT
once	TRBV4-3	TRBJ1-1	TRBD1	CASSPGQWNTEAFF	TGCGCCAGCAGCCCGGGACAGTGGAACACTGAAGCTTTCTTT
few	TRBV6-5	TRBJ2-3	.	CASSYSDTQYF	TGTGCCAGCAGTTACTCAGATACGCAGTATTTT
.	TRBV2	TRBJ2-1	TRBD2	CASSEESSGTYNEQFF	TGTGCCAGCAGTGAAGAGAGTAGCGGGACTTACAATGAGCAGTTCTTC
once	TRBV6-5	TRBJ1-2	.	CAEPGQAYGYTF	TGTGCCGAGCCCGGGCAGGCCTATGGCTACACCTTC
.	TRBV7-2	TRBJ2-7	.	CASSLIGRAHEQYF	TGTGCCAGCAGCTTAATCGGCAGGGCTCACGAGCAGTACTTC
.	TRBV6-1	TRBJ2-1	TRBD2	CASSGLAGGRPYNEQFF	TGTGCCAGCAGTGGACTAGCGGGAGGGCGGCCCTACAATGAGCAGTTCTTC
.	TRBV29-1	TRBJ1-4	.	CSVGGAANEKLFF	TGCAGCGTTGGAGGGGCAGCTAATGAAAAACTGTTTTTT
.	TRBV30	TRBJ2-3	TRBD2	CAWAGGRGATDTQYF	TGTGCCTGGGCTGGCGGGCGGGGGGCCACAGATACGCAGTATTTT
.	TRBV7-2	TRBJ1-2	TRBD1	CASSLAGQGTRYGYTF	TGTGCCAGCAGCTTAGCGGGACAGGGGACTCGCTATGGCTACACCTTC
.	TRBV30	TRBJ2-3	.	CAWSVSLAPDTQYF	TGTGCCTGGAGTGTGTCGCTAGCCCCAGATACGCAGTATTTT
.	TRBV5-1	TRBJ2-2	.	CASRSTGLGTGELFF	TGCGCCAGCAGATCTACAGGACTGGGCACCGGGGAGCTGTTTTTT
.	TRBV18	TRBJ2-4	.	CASSEWEATKNIQYF	TGTGCCAGCTCCGAGTGGGAGGCAACCAAAAACATTCAGTACTTC
.	TRBV11-2	TRBJ2-5	.	CASSLQGDFQETQYF	TGTGCCAGCAGCCTTCAGGGGGACTTCCAAGAGACCCAGTACTTC
.	TRBV7-7	TRBJ2-7	TRBD1	CASSPTGAYEQYF	TGTGCTAGCAGCCCTACAGGGGCCTACGAGCAGTACTTC
.	TRBV30	TRBJ1-5	.	CAWSKGRLSENQPQHF	TGTGCCTGGAGTAAAGGGAGGCTTTCGGAAAATCAGCCCCAGCATTTT
.	TRBV30	TRBJ2-5	.	CAWSFPDTFRETQYF	TGTGCCTGGAGTTTCCCTGACACCTTTAGGGAGACCCAGTACTTC
.	TRBV9	TRBJ1-4	.	CASSVGLGGTEKLFF	TGTGCCAGCAGCGTAGGACTAGGGGGGACTGAAAAACTGTTTTTT
.	TRBV27	TRBJ2-7	TRBD2	CASSETSGRAYEQYF	TGTGCCAGCAGTGAAACTAGCGGGAGGGCCTACGAGCAGTACTTC
.	TRBV28	TRBJ2-5	TRBD2	CASSSLGRGGHQETQYF	TGTGCCAGCAGTTCCCTGGGGCGGGGGGGTCATCAAGAGACCCAGTACTTC
.	TRBV30	TRBJ1-1	.	CARRREAEAFF	TGTGCCCGGAGAAGGGAGGCTGAAGCTTTCTTT
.	TRBV30	TRBJ2-2	TRBD2	CAWSIRTSGRSNTGELFF	TGTGCCTGGAGTATCCGGACTAGCGGGAGATCGAACACCGGGGAGCTGTTTTTT
.	TRBV5-1	TRBJ1-1	TRBD1	CASSLAGQGGTEAFF	TGCGCCAGCAGCTTGGCGGGACAGGGAGGGACTGAAGCTTTCTTT